This paragraph reports one T cell receptor beta chain. Its target is not known. This record belongs to a study of cytomegalovirus exposure and HLA in healthy donors. The PCR used 60 Vbeta and 13 Jbeta primers. Profiling relied on immunoSEQ multiplex PCR, and the TCRdb table lists in-frame clones only, not all of them. Among roughly 70,000 clones, roughly four fifths were seen once, and the ten largest hold under 2.5%. Germline values: CDR1 SEHNR, CDR2 FQNEAQ (reference sequence). This CDR3 has 16 amino acids. Trimming stripped 5 bases from V and 2 bases from J, with 19 bases between. General observations from the study: In a later analysis, V- and J-gene trimming of beta chains associated with a DCLRE1C missense variant, replicated independently. In vitro work confirmed that three CMV-associated chains recognize CMV antigens.

The sequenced sample consisted of PBMCs. V usage is TRBV7-9 and J usage is TRBJ2-7, with a tentative D call TRBD1 (6 bases). This sequence originates from a man aged 18 to 30 in good health and CMV-seronegative. The chain's CDR3 is CASSLIGQSEAYEQYF. The CDR3 DNA reads TGTGCCAGCAGCCTAATCGGACAGAGTGAGGCCTACGAGCAGTACTTC.